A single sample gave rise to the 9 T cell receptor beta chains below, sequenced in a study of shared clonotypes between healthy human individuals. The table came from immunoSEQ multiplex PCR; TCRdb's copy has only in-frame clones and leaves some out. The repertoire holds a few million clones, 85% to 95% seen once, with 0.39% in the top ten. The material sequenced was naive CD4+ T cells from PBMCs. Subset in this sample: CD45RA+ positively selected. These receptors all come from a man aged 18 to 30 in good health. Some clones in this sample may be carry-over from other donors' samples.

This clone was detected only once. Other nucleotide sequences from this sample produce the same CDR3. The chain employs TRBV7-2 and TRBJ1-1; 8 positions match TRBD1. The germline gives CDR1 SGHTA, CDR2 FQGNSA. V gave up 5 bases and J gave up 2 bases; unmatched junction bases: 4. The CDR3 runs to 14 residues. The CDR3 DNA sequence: TGTGCCAGCAGCCTCGGACAGGGCAACACTGAAGCTTTCTTT. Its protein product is CASSLGQGNTEAFF. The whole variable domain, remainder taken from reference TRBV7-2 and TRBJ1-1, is GAGVSQSPSNKVTEKGKDVELRCDPISGHTALYWYRQSLGQGLEFLIYFQGNSAPDKSGLPSDRFSAERTGGSVSTLTIQRTQQEDSAVYLCASSLGQGNTEAFFGQGTRLTVV.

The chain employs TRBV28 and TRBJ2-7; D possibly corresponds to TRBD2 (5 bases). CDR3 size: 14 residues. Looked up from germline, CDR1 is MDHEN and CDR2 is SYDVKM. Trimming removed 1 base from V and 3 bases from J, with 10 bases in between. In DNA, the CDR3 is TGTGCCAGCAGTTTATTGGACGGGGACTACGAGCAGTACTTC. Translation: CASSLLDGDYEQYF. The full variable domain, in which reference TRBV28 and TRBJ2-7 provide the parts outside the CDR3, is DVKVTQSSRYLVKRTGEKVFLECVQDMDHENMFWYRQDPGLGLRLIYFSYDVKMKEKGDIPEGYSVSREKKERFSLILESASTNQTSMYLCASSLLDGDYEQYFGPGTRLTVT.

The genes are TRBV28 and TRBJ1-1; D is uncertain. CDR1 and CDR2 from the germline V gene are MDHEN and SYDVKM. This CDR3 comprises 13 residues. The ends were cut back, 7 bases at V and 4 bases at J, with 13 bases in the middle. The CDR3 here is CASTPGEGTEAFF. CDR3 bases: TGTGCCAGCACCCCGGGAGAGGGCACTGAAGCTTTCTTT.

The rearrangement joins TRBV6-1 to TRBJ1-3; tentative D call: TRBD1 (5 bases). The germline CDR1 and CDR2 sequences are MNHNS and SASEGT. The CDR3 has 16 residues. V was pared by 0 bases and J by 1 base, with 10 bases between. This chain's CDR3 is CASSEAAGRSGNTIYF. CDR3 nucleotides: TGTGCCAGCAGTGAAGCGGCAGGGAGGTCTGGAAACACCATATATTTT.

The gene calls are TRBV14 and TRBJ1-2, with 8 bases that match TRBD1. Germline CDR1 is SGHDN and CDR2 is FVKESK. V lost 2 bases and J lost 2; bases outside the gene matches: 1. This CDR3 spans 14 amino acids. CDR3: CASSQRTGNYGYTF. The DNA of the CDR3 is TGTGCCAGCAGCCAACGGACAGGGAACTATGGCTACACCTTC.

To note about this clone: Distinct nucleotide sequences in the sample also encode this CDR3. Written as DNA, the CDR3 is TGCGCCAGCAGCTTGGAGGGACTTAACACCGGGGAGCTGTTTTTT. Its translation is CASSLEGLNTGELFF. The chain links TRBV5-1 to TRBJ2-2, with a tentative D call TRBD2 (6 bases). V lost 0 bases and J 2 bases, leaving 8 bases between the germline ends. CDR1 and CDR2 (germline): SGHRS, YFSETQ. There are 15 residues in the CDR3.

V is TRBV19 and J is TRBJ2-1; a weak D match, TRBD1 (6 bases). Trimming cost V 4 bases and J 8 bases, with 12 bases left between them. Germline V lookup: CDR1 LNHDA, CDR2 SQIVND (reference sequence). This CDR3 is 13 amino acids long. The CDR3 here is CASSTGQSDEQFF. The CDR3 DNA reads TGTGCCAGTAGTACCGGACAGTCGGATGAGCAGTTCTTC.

CDR3 sequence: CASSMGTAVNTEAFF. In DNA form, the CDR3 reads TGTGCCAGCAGCATGGGGACAGCGGTGAACACTGAAGCTTTCTTT. The rearrangement uses TRBV5-8 and TRBJ1-1, with 7 bases lining up with TRBD1. The J segment lost 0 bases and the V segment lost 4 bases, leaving 6 bases of the junction unmatched. The length of the CDR3 is 15 residues. Per germline, CDR1 SGHTS and CDR2 YDEGEE.

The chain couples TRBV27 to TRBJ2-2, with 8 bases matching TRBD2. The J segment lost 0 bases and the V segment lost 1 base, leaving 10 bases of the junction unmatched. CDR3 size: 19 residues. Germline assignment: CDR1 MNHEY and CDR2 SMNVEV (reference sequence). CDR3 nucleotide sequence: TGTGCCAGCAGTTTATACTTTTTGGTTAGCGGGGCGAACACCGGGGAGCTGTTTTTT. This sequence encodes CASSLYFLVSGANTGELFF.